The 8 T cell receptor beta chains in this list originate from one sample, sequenced in a study of cytomegalovirus exposure and HLA in healthy donors. PCR primers comprised 60 Vbeta and 13 Jbeta primers. Produced via immunoSEQ multiplex PCR; TCRdb's table is partial and in-frame only. The repertoire holds 85,000 to 130,000 clones, roughly 80% seen once, with roughly 1.9% in the top ten. The sequencing input was PBMCs. The receptor source for this set is a woman aged 40 to 55 in good health and CMV-seronegative.

The V call is TRBV27, the J call TRBJ2-7; D perhaps matches TRBD1 (5 bases). The length of the CDR3 is 17 residues. Germline CDR1 and CDR2: MNHEY and SMNVEV (reference sequence). V was pared by 5 bases and J by 2 bases, with 22 bases between. The CDR3 spells CASSQTLGAPKAYEQYF. The DNA for the CDR3 is TGTGCCAGCAGTCAAACCCTAGGGGCCCCTAAAGCCTACGAGCAGTACTTC.

The rearrangement joins TRBV7-2 to TRBJ2-3; 8 nucleotides agree with TRBD1. Trimming cost V 3 bases and J 2 bases; bases outside gene matches: 7. The CDR3 is made up of 16 amino acids. CDR1 SGHTA and CDR2 FQGNSA come from the germline V gene. The CDR3 spells CASSFQGQGNTDTQYF. For the CDR3, the DNA is TGTGCCAGCAGCTTCCAAGGACAGGGAAACACAGATACGCAGTATTTT.

The chain couples TRBV6-5 to TRBJ1-4, with a tentative D call TRBD1 (5 bases). Germline V CDR1 and CDR2: MNHEY, SVGAGI. Between the trimmed V and J ends, which lost 4 bases and 3 bases, there was a span of 15 bases. The CDR3 length is 16 residues. The DNA of the CDR3 is TGTGCCAGCAGTTTCAGGGCCGGAGTCCCTAATGAAAAACTGTTTTTT. This gives the protein CASSFRAGVPNEKLFF.

This sequence joins TRBV19 and TRBJ1-1; D ambiguous. CDR1 is LNHDA, CDR2 SQIVND, per germline (reference sequence). CDR3 length equals 14 residues. V shed 3 bases and J shed 1 base, with 9 bases lying between them. DNA for the CDR3: TGTGCCAGTAGTATGAAGGAGGCGAACACTGAAGCTTTCTTT. Its translation is CASSMKEANTEAFF.

J is TRBJ1-1 and V is TRBV14; weak D call: TRBD1 (6 bases). Germline CDR1 is SGHDN and CDR2 is FVKESK. CDR3 length: 14 residues. Trimming left V 4 bases short and J 8 bases short, with 17 bases between. CDR3 bases: TGTGCCAGCAGCCTCTTAGGGGGGGCGGCCGAAGCTTTCTTT. This codes for CASSLLGGAAEAFF.

This chain connects TRBV6-5 to TRBJ1-6; a possible D gene is TRBD1 (5 bases). This CDR3 has 14 amino acids. Germline CDR1 and CDR2: MNHEY and SVGAGI. Trimming pared 10 bases from V and 5 bases from J, leaving 15 bases between. The chain's CDR3 is CATRGGNDNSPLHF. Written as DNA, the CDR3 is TGTGCCACCCGGGGGGGGAATGATAATTCACCCCTCCACTTT.

The chain combines TRBV7-8 with TRBJ2-1; 8 bases agree with TRBD2. Germline V gene data show CDR1 as SGHVS and CDR2 as FQNEAQ. The V gene end was trimmed by 6 bases and the J gene end by 0 bases; junction bases not matched to a gene: 10. CDR3 length: 17 amino acids. This chain's CDR3 is CASRPRLAYLSYNEQFF. Written as DNA, the CDR3 is TGTGCCAGCAGACCTCGACTAGCGTACCTCTCCTACAATGAGCAGTTCTTC.

The chain combines TRBV2 with TRBJ2-5; a possible D gene is TRBD1 (6 bases). Trimming stripped 9 bases from V and 2 bases from J, with 16 bases between. This CDR3 has 14 residues. In germline, CDR1 is SNHLY, CDR2 FYNNEI. The CDR3 DNA sequence: TGTGCCAGTTACTACCGGGACACACAAGAGACCCAGTACTTC. Protein product: CASYYRDTQETQYF.